What follows describes a single T cell receptor beta chain. Its antigen is not identified. This specimen belongs to a study of T cell repertoires in cytomegalovirus infection. The overall study: In the study, CMV epitopes included recently identified HLA-C-restricted and well-studied HLA-B-restricted ones. Shared public TCR beta signatures pointed to both CMV infection and a matching HLA type.

Overall study findings and caveats: Dominating the ex vivo response were HLA-C-restricted CMV-specific TCR beta clonotypes. Individuals carrying CMV plus the relevant HLA were identified by cumulative frequency of public TCR beta families.

Germline V CDR1 and CDR2: SGHTA, FQGNSA. V was clipped by 5 bases and J by 5 bases, with 12 bases between them. CDR3 length equals 14 residues. MiXCR, run by TCRdb on the reads, gives a single entry per CDR3 protein. The top ten hold about a sixth of the sample, which has roughly 500,000 distinct CDR3 sequences, roughly 34% seen once. The sequence derives from a human donor in good health (CMV status not recorded). Some clones in this sample may be carry-over from other donors' samples. Source: cultured PBMCs, taken from culture after CMV antigen stimulation. This chain uses TRBV7-2 with TRBJ1-4, with TRBD1 as a possible D gene (6 bases). As DNA, the CDR3 is TGTGCCAGCAGCCCGACAGGCCCCAATGAAAAACTGTTTTTT. Encoded protein: CASSPTGPNEKLFF.